This entry is about one T cell receptor beta chain. Its specificity is not known. One end of the junction fails to match germline, which may point to a read error. In germline, CDR1 is SGHRS, CDR2 YFSETQ. This CDR3 has 13 residues. These data come from a study of cytomegalovirus exposure and HLA in healthy donors. General observations from the study: The investigators catalogued 160 or so TCR beta chains as cytomegalovirus-associated. Later on, an analysis found that several of the most significant clusters appeared to be linked to common viral pathogens, which included parvovirus B19.

Vbeta (60) and Jbeta (13) primers were used in the PCR. Some clones are missing from TCRdb's copy, which holds only in-frame ones; the method was immunoSEQ multiplex PCR. Its table lists 100,000 or so clones. This TCR came from a woman in her twenties or thirties in good health and CMV-seronegative. The chain employs TRBV5-1 and TRBJ2-7; 9 bases map to TRBD1. The sequenced material came from PBMCs. The DNA for the CDR3 is TGCGCCAGCAGGTTGGGGACAGGGTACGAGCAGTACTTC. It is translated as CASRLGTGYEQYF.